One sample yielded the 23 T cell receptor beta chains listed below, sequenced in a study of blood T cell repertoires in COVID-19. Assay used: immunoSEQ multiplex PCR; TCRdb lists only in-frame clones, some missing. The sample records approximately 67,000 clones, more than 75% being singletons. Sequencing was done on a sample of peripheral blood. Source of these receptors: a man aged 50 to 59 with active COVID-19.

The J gene is TRBJ1-2, the V gene TRBV25-1; a weak D match, TRBD1 (6 bases). Germline CDR1 reads MGHDK; CDR2 reads SYGVNS. V was shortened by 2 bases and J by 0 bases, with 13 bases between the two germline ends. The CDR3 runs 16 residues. CDR3 region: CASSERSTGTNYGYTF. For the CDR3, the DNA is TGTGCCAGCAGTGAAAGGAGCACAGGGACTAACTATGGCTACACCTTC.

V and J are TRBV14 and TRBJ2-7; TRBD1 aligns across 9 bases. The CDR3 runs 13 residues. Germline V gene lookup returns CDR1 SGHDN and CDR2 FVKESK. Trimming took 4 bases from V and 3 from J; bases not matched to a gene: 1. For the CDR3, the DNA is TGTGCCAGCAGCCGGACAGGGGACTACGAGCAGTACTTC. This sequence encodes CASSRTGDYEQYF.

The CDR3 sequence: CAWSALKTNGPQHF. CDR3 nucleotides: TGTGCCTGGAGTGCACTCAAGACTAATGGGCCCCAGCATTTT. The chain joins TRBV30 to TRBJ1-5; D not resolved. Per germline, CDR1 GTSNPN and CDR2 SVGIG (reference sequence). This CDR3 is built from 14 residues. The germline V and J ends were trimmed by 1 base and 9 bases, with 16 bases remaining between them.

The table lists this clone with a count of one. This chain uses TRBV29-1 with TRBJ2-5; D not resolved. V was clipped by 0 bases and J by 5 bases, with 16 bases between them. The germline gives CDR1 SQVTM, CDR2 ANQGSEA. The CDR3 sequence is 15 residues long. CDR3 residues: CSVEDGSGPQETQYF. The CDR3 DNA is TGCAGCGTTGAAGATGGGTCAGGCCCACAGGAGACCCAGTACTTC.

The rearrangement uses TRBV7-3 and TRBJ1-1; D is possibly TRBD1 (5 bases). Trimming removed 5 bases from V and 4 bases from J, with 8 bases in between. This CDR3 spans 12 amino acids. From germline, CDR1 is SGHTA and CDR2 FQGTGA. Here the CDR3 DNA reads TGTGCCAGCAGCCCCGGGGGCACTGAAGCTTTCTTT. It yields the protein CASSPGGTEAFF.

The V and J genes are TRBV5-1 and TRBJ2-1; 9 nucleotides agree with TRBD1. Germline V gene data show CDR1 as SGHRS and CDR2 as YFSETQ. V was pared by 2 bases and J by 3 bases, with 6 bases of the junction left unmatched. The CDR3 consists of 16 residues. CDR3 residues: CASSLRPGQGYNEQFF. CDR3 nucleotide sequence: TGCGCCAGCAGCTTAAGACCGGGACAGGGCTACAATGAGCAGTTCTTC.

The chain employs TRBV7-9 and TRBJ1-5, with a weak D call TRBD1 (5 bases). This CDR3 has 13 amino acids. CDR1 is SEHNR and CDR2 is FQNEAQ in the germline V gene (reference sequence). V lost 5 bases to trimming and J lost 11 bases, with 16 bases between them. The CDR3 spells CASSPMDTKTQHF. Here the CDR3 DNA reads TGTGCCAGCAGCCCAATGGACACCAAGACCCAGCATTTT.

This chain links TRBV7-3 with TRBJ2-3; 9 bases align to TRBD2. The CDR3 sequence is 16 residues long. The V gene end was trimmed by 1 base and the J gene end by 3 bases; junction bases not matched to a gene: 5. CDR1 is SGHTA and CDR2 is FQGTGA in the germline V gene. The CDR3 reads CASSLMQRGVTDTQYF. The DNA for the CDR3 is TGTGCCAGCAGCTTAATGCAGCGGGGGGTGACAGATACGCAGTATTTT.

The V call is TRBV7-2, the J call TRBJ1-2, with 8 bases matching TRBD1. The CDR3 sequence is 17 residues long. After removal of 4 bases from V and 8 bases from J, the junction contained 18 bases not matched to a gene. The V gene's germline CDR1 is SGHTA and CDR2 FQGNSA. The CDR3 region is CASSSSVSTGVVGGYTF. CDR3 bases: TGTGCCAGCAGCTCCTCCGTATCGACAGGGGTAGTAGGAGGCTACACCTTC.

The CDR3 nucleotides are TGTGCCAGTAGACCCCGACAGGGAAGGACAGATACGCAGTATTTT. It translates to CASRPRQGRTDTQYF. This chain connects TRBV19 to TRBJ2-3; 7 bases agree with TRBD1. The CDR3 spans 15 residues. Germline trimming cut 6 bases from V and 3 bases from J; bases unmatched to any gene: 9. Germline CDR1 and CDR2: LNHDA and SQIVND (reference sequence).

CDR3 sequence (DNA): TGTGCCAGCAGAACTCCCCTGGACAGGGTGGGGATGACCGGGGAGCTGTTTTTT. It codes for CASRTPLDRVGMTGELFF. The chain recombines TRBV28 with TRBJ2-2; 8 bases align to TRBD1. The V and J ends lost 6 bases and 5 bases, in that order; junction bases with no gene match: 17. The CDR3 sequence is 18 residues long. Looked up from germline, CDR1 is MDHEN and CDR2 is SYDVKM.

V and J are TRBV24-1 and TRBJ1-1; 7 bases align to TRBD1. Unmatched junction bases numbered 8, after V lost 4 bases and J lost 4 bases. Germline CDR1 reads KGHDR; CDR2 reads SFDVKD. The CDR3 runs 15 residues. The DNA for the CDR3 is TGTGCCACCAGTGACTCCGGTCACAGGGGCACTGAAGCTTTCTTT. Translated, it gives CATSDSGHRGTEAFF.

The J gene is TRBJ2-1, the V gene TRBV19; 10 nucleotides line up with TRBD1. The CDR3 is 16 amino acids. From germline, CDR1 is LNHDA and CDR2 SQIVND (reference sequence). With V trimmed by 1 base and J by 8 bases, 8 bases remained unmatched. The CDR3 region is CASSIARDRGGYEQFF. CDR3 in DNA: TGTGCCAGTAGTATAGCGCGGGACAGGGGAGGTTATGAGCAGTTCTTC.

This clone was counted once. The V call is TRBV5-4, the J call TRBJ2-2, with no clear D. The CDR3 is 11 residues long. Germline CDR1 SGHNT, CDR2 YYREEE (reference sequence). V dropped 4 bases and J dropped 5 bases, with 3 bases sitting between them. CDR3 sequence reads: CASSRTGELFF. CDR3 sequence (DNA): TGTGCCAGCAGCCGTACCGGGGAGCTGTTTTTT.

This chain uses TRBV7-2 with TRBJ2-7; D is uncertain. V lost 1 base, J lost 4 bases, and 11 bases lay in between. The CDR3 runs to 14 residues. Germline loops: CDR1 SGHTA, CDR2 FQGNSA. CDR3 amino acids: CASSLGPSTYEQYF. The CDR3 bases are TGTGCCAGCAGCTTAGGTCCCTCAACTTACGAGCAGTACTTC.

V usage is TRBV7-2 and J usage is TRBJ1-2, with D unresolved. The CDR3 extends over 14 amino acids. Germline V gives CDR1 SGHTA, CDR2 FQGNSA. Between the trimmed V and J ends, which lost 1 base and 6 bases, there was a span of 12 bases. CDR3 DNA sequence: TGTGCCAGCAGCTTAGGAAATGCAGGTGATGGCTACACCTTC. Encoded protein: CASSLGNAGDGYTF.

The chain is built from TRBV5-1 and TRBJ1-1; the D is unclear. The CDR3 is made up of 14 amino acids. Trimming left V 0 bases short and J 1 base short, with 7 bases between. Germline lookup yields CDR1 SGHRS and CDR2 YFSETQ. CDR3: CASSLATGNTEAFF. The CDR3 region has the DNA TGCGCCAGCAGCTTGGCGACGGGGAACACTGAAGCTTTCTTT.

This chain links TRBV13 with TRBJ2-7; TRBD2 agrees at 11 bases. The CDR3 consists of 15 residues. The germline CDR1 and CDR2 sequences are PRHDT and FYEKMQ (reference sequence). V lost 5 bases to trimming and J lost 2 bases; unmatched junction nucleotides: 5. The CDR3 reads CASSVYSGGAYEQYF. The CDR3 bases are TGTGCCAGCAGCGTCTATAGCGGGGGGGCCTACGAGCAGTACTTC.

This chain joins TRBV19 and TRBJ2-7; 9 bases line up with TRBD2. From germline, CDR1 is LNHDA and CDR2 SQIVND (reference sequence). This CDR3 contains 15 residues. After removal of 3 bases from V and 3 bases from J, the junction contained 6 bases not matched to a gene. CDR3 protein: CASSMTSGAGYEQYF. The CDR3 coding sequence is TGTGCCAGTAGTATGACTAGCGGAGCCGGCTACGAGCAGTACTTC. The full variable domain, completed using reference TRBV19 and TRBJ2-7, is DGGITQSPKYLFRKEGQNVTLSCEQNLNHDAMYWYRQDPGQGLRLIYYSQIVNDFQKGDIAEGYSVSREKKESFPLTVTSAQKNPTAFYLCASSMTSGAGYEQYFGPGTRLTVT.

The V and J genes are TRBV2 and TRBJ2-7, with D possibly being TRBD1 (6 bases). CDR1 and CDR2 (germline): SNHLY, FYNNEI. The CDR3 runs 12 residues. V was clipped by 6 bases and J by 2 bases, with 8 bases between them. The DNA of the CDR3 is TGTGCCAGCAGCGGGGACACCTACGAGCAGTACTTC. This sequence encodes CASSGDTYEQYF.

The chain links TRBV6-5 to TRBJ2-7; D perhaps matches TRBD1 (5 bases). Between the trimmed V and J ends, which lost 2 bases and 2 bases, there was a span of 13 bases. Germline CDR1 reads MNHEY; CDR2 reads SVGAGI. CDR3 length: 15 residues. CDR3 amino acids: CASSYASQGAYEQYF. The CDR3 nucleotides are TGTGCCAGCAGTTACGCCAGTCAAGGGGCCTACGAGCAGTACTTC.

The chain employs TRBV6-1 and TRBJ2-7; 8 bases line up with TRBD1. The germline V gene encodes CDR1 MNHNS and CDR2 SASEGT. V shed 2 bases and J 2 bases; nucleotides not matched to a gene: 2. The length of the CDR3 is 14 residues. This chain's CDR3 is CASSERTGTYEQYF. The CDR3 DNA follows: TGTGCCAGCAGTGAAAGGACAGGGACCTACGAGCAGTACTTC.

This rearrangement joins TRBV29-1 to TRBJ1-1; 7 nucleotides align to TRBD1. CDR1 and CDR2 (germline): SQVTM, ANQGSEA. The CDR3 covers 15 residues. With 8 bases clipped from V and 4 bases from J, the junction kept 16 bases outside the gene matches. CDR3: CSTRGTVPLGTEAFF. In DNA form, the CDR3 reads TGCAGCACTAGGGGGACAGTGCCCTTAGGCACTGAAGCTTTCTTT. The full variable domain, with the rest looked up from reference TRBV29-1 and TRBJ1-1, is SAVISQKPSRDICQRGTSLTIQCQVDSQVTMMFWYRQQPGQSLTLIATANQGSEATYESGFVIDKFPISRPNLTFSTLTVSNMSPEDSSIYLCSTRGTVPLGTEAFFGQGTRLTVV.